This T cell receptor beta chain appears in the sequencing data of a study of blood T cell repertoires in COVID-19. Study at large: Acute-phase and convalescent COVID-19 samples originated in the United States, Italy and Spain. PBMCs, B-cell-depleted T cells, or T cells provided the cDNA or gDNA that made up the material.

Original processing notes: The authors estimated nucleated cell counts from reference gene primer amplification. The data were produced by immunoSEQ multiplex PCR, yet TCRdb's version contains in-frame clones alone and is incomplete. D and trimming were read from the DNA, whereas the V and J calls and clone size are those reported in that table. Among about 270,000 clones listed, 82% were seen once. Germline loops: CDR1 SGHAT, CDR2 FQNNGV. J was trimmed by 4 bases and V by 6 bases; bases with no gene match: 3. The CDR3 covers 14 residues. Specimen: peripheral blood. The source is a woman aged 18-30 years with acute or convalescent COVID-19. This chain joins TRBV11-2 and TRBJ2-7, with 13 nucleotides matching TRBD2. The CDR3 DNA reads TGTGCCAGCAGTTCGACTAGCGGGAGGTACGAGCAGTACTTC. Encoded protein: CASSSTSGRYEQYF.